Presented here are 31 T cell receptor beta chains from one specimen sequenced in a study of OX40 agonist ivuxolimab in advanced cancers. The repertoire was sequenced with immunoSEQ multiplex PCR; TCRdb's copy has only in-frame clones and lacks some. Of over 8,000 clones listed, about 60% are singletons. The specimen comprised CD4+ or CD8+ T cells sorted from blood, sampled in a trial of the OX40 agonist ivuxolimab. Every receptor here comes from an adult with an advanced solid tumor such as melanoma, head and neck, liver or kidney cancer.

CDR3 sequence: CSAWTEYGYTF. CDR3 nucleotides: TGCAGCGCTTGGACAGAGTATGGCTACACCTTC. The V and J genes are TRBV29-1 and TRBJ1-2; D may be TRBD1 (6 bases). Trimming shortened V by 7 bases and J by 5 bases, and 11 bases separated the two germline ends. CDR3 length: 11 amino acids. Germline CDR1 and CDR2: SQVTM and ANQGSEA.

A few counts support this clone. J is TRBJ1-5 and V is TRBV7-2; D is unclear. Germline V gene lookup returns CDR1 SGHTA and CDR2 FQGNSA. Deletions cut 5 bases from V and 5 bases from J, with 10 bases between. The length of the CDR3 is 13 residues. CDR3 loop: CASSPDIYQPQHF. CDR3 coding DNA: TGTGCCAGCAGCCCCGACATCTATCAGCCCCAGCATTTT.

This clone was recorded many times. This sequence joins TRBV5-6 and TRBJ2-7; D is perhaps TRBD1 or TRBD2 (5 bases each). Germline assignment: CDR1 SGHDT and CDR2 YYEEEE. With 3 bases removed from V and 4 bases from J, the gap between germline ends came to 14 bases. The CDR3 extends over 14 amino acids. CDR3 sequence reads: CASSWDGAVYEQYF. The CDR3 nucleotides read TGTGCCAGCAGCTGGGACGGAGCGGTTTACGAGCAGTACTTC.

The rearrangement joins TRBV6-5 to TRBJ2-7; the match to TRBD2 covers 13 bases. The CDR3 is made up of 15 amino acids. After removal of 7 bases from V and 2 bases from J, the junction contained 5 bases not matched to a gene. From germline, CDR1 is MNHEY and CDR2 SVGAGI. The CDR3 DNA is TGTGCCAGCACCCAACTAGCGGGAGGGCCCTACGAGCAGTACTTC. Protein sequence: CASTQLAGGPYEQYF.

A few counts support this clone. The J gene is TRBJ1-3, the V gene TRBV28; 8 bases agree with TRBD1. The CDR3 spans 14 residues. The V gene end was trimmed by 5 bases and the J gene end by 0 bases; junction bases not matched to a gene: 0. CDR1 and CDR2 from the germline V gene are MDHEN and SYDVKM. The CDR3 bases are TGTGCCAGCAGTACAGGGGGCTCTGGAAACACCATATATTTT. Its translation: CASSTGGSGNTIYF.

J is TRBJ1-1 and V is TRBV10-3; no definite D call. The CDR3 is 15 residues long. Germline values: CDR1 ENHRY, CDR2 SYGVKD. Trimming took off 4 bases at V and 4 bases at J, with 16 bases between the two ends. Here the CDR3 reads CAISAVVALVTEAFF. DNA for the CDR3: TGTGCCATCAGTGCCGTTGTAGCCCTGGTCACTGAAGCTTTCTTT.

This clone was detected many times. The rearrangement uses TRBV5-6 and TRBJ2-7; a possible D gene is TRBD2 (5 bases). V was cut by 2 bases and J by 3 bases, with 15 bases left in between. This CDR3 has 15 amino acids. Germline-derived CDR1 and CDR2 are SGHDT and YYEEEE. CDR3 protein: CASSLSGPGIYEQYF. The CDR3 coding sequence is TGTGCCAGCAGCTTATCCGGACCGGGGATCTACGAGCAGTACTTC.

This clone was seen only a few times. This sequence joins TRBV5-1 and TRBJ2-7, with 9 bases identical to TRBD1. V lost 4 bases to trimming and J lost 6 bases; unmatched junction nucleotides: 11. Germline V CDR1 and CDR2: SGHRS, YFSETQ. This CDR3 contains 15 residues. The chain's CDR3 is CASSPSPGQGSEQYF. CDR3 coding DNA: TGCGCCAGCAGCCCGAGTCCGGGACAGGGCTCCGAGCAGTACTTC.

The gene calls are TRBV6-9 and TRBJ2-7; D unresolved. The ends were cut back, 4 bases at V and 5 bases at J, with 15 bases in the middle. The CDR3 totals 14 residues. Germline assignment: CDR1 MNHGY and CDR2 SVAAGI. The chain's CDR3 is CASSSKGLINEQYF. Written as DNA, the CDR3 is TGTGCCAGCAGTTCCAAGGGCCTCATAAACGAGCAGTACTTC.

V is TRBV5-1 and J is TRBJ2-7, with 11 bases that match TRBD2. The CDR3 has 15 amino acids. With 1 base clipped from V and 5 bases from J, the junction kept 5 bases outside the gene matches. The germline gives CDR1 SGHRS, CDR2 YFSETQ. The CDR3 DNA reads TGCGCCAGCAGCTTGACTAGCGGGAGAGCCAACGAGCAGTACTTC. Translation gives CASSLTSGRANEQYF. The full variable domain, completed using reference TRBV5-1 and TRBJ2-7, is KAGVTQTPRYLIKTRGQQVTLSCSPISGHRSVSWYQQTPGQGLQFLFEYFSETQRNKGNFPGRFSGRQFSNSRSEMNVSTLELGDSALYLCASSLTSGRANEQYFGPGTRLTVT.

CDR3 protein: CASSRNPGLAGGGTGELFF. The CDR3, as DNA: TGTGCCAGCAGCAGGAACCCGGGACTAGCGGGAGGTGGGACCGGGGAGCTGTTTTTT. This chain joins TRBV7-8 and TRBJ2-2; 15 bases agree with TRBD2. The trim removed 5 bases at V and 5 bases at J, leaving 12 bases unmatched. CDR1 is SGHVS and CDR2 is FQNEAQ in the germline V gene. The CDR3 spans 19 residues.

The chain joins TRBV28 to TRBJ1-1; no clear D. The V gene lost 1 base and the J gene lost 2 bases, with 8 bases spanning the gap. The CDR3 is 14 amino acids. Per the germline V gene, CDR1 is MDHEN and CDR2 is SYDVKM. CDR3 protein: CASSLSGLNTEAFF. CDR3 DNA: TGTGCCAGCAGTTTATCAGGACTTAACACTGAAGCTTTCTTT.

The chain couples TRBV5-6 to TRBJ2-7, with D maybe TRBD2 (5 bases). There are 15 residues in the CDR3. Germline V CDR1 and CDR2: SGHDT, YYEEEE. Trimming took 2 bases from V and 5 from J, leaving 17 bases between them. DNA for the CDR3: TGTGCCAGCAGCTTCGGGGTGGGAGCTTTCGACGAGCAGTACTTC. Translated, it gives CASSFGVGAFDEQYF.

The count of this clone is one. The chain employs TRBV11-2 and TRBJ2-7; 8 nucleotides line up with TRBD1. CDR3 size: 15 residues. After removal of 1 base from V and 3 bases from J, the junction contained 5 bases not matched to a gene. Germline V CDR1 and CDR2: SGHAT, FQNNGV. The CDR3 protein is CASSLAPGQGYEQYF. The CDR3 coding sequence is TGTGCCAGCAGCTTAGCCCCCGGACAGGGCTACGAGCAGTACTTC.

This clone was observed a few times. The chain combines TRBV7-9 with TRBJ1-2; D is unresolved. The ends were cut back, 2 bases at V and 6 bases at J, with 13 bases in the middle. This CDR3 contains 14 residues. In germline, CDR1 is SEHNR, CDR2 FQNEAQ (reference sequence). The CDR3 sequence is CASSLSALEDGYTF. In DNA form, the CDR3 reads TGTGCCAGCAGCTTATCGGCATTGGAGGATGGCTACACCTTC.

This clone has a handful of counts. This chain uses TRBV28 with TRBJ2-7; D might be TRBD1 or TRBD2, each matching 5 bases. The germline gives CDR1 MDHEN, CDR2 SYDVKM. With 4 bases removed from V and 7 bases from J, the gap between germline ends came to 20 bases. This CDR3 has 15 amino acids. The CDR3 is CASSSVRDPEGEQYF. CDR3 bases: TGTGCCAGCAGTTCCGTCCGGGACCCTGAAGGGGAGCAGTACTTC. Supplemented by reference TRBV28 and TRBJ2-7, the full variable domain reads DVKVTQSSRYLVKRTGEKVFLECVQDMDHENMFWYRQDPGLGLRLIYFSYDVKMKEKGDIPEGYSVSREKKERFSLILESASTNQTSMYLCASSSVRDPEGEQYFGPGTRLTVT.

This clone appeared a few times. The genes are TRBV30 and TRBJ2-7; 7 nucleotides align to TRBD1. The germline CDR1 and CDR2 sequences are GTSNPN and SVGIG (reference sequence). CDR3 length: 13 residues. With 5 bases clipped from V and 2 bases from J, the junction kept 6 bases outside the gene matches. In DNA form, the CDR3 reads TGTGCCTGGGACAGGGTTGGGGCCTACGAGCAGTACTTC. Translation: CAWDRVGAYEQYF.

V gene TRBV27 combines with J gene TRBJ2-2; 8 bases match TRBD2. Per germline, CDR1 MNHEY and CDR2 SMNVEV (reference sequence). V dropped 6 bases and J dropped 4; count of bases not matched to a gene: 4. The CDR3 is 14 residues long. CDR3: CASSPLAGTGELFF. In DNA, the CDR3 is TGTGCCAGCAGCCCCCTAGCGGGCACCGGGGAGCTGTTTTTT.

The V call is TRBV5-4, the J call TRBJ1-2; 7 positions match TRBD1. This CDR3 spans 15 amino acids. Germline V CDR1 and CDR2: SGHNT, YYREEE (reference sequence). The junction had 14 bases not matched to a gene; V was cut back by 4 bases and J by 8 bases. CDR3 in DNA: TGTGCCAGCAGCCAAGGGGTGGGACAGCTGGGAGGCTACACCTTC. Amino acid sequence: CASSQGVGQLGGYTF.

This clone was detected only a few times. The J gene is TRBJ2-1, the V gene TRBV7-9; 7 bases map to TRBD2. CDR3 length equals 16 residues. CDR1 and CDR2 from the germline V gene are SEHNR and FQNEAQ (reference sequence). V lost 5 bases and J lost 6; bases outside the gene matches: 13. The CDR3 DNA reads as TGTGCCAGCAGCCCATACCTAGCGGACCCTCCCAATGAGCAGTTCTTC. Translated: CASSPYLADPPNEQFF.

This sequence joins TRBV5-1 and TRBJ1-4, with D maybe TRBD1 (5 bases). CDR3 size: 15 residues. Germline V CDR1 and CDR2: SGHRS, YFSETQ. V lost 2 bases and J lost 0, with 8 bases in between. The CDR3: CASSFKGTTNEKLFF. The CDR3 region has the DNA TGCGCCAGCAGCTTCAAGGGGACAACTAATGAAAAACTGTTTTTT.

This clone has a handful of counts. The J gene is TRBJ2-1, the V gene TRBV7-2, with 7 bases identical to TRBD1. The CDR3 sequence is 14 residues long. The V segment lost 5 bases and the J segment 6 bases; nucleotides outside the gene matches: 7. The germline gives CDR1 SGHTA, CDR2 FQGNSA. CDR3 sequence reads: CASSTRQGGNEQFF. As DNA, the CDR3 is TGTGCCAGCAGCACAAGACAGGGTGGCAATGAGCAGTTCTTC.

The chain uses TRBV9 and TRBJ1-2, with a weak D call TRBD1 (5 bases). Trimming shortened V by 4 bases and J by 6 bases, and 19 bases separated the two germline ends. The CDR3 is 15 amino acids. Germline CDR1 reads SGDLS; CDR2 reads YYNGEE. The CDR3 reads CASSSGTGMEHGYTF. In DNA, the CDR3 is TGTGCCAGCAGCTCCGGGACTGGGATGGAGCATGGCTACACCTTC. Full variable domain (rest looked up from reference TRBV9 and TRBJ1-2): DSGVTQTPKHLITATGQRVTLRCSPRSGDLSVYWYQQSLDQGLQFLIQYYNGEERAKGNILERFSAQQFPDLHSELNLSSLELGDSALYFCASSSGTGMEHGYTFGSGTRLTVV.

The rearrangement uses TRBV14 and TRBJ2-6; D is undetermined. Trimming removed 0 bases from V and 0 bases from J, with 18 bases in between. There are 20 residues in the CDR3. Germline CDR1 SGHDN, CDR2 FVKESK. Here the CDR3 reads CASSQDKEYFKASGANVLTF. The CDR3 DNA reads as TGTGCCAGCAGCCAAGATAAGGAGTACTTTAAAGCCTCTGGGGCCAACGTCCTGACTTTC. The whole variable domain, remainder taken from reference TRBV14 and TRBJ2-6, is EAGVTQFPSHSVIEKGQTVTLRCDPISGHDNLYWYRRVMGKEIKFLLHFVKESKQDESGMPNNRFLAERTGGTYSTLKVQPAELEDSGVYFCASSQDKEYFKASGANVLTFGAGSRLTVL.

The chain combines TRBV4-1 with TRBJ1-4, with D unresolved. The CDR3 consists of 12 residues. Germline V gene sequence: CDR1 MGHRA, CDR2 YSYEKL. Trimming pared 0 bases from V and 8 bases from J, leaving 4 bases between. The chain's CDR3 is CASSQDGEKLFF. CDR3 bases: TGCGCCAGCAGCCAAGATGGGGAAAAACTGTTTTTT.

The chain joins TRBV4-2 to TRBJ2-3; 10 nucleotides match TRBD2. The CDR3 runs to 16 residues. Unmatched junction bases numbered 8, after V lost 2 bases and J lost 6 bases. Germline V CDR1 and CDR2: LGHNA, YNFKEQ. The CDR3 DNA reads TGTGCCAGCAGCCAACCTTTAGCGGGAGGTCCCGATACGCAGTATTTT. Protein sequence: CASSQPLAGGPDTQYF.

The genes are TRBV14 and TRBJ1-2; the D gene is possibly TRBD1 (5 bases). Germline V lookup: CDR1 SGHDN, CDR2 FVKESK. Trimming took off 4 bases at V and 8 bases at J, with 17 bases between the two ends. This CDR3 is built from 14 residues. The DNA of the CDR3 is TGTGCCAGCAGCCTGATACGCAGGGTCAGCGGCTACACCTTC. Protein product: CASSLIRRVSGYTF.

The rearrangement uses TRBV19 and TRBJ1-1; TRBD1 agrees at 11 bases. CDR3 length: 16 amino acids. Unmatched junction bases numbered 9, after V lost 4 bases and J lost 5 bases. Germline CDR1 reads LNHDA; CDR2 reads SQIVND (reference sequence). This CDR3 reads CASSTGQGASGTEAFF. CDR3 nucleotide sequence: TGTGCCAGTAGTACTGGACAGGGGGCTTCGGGGACTGAAGCTTTCTTT.

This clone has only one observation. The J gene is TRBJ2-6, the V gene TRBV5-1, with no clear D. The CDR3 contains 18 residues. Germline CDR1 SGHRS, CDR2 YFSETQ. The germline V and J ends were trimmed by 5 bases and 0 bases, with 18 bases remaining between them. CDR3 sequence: CASSLRSQVDSGANVLTF. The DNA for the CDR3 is TGCGCCAGCAGTCTTCGAAGTCAGGTCGACTCTGGGGCCAACGTCCTGACTTTC. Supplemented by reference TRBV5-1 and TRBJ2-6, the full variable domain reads KAGVTQTPRYLIKTRGQQVTLSCSPISGHRSVSWYQQTPGQGLQFLFEYFSETQRNKGNFPGRFSGRQFSNSRSEMNVSTLELGDSALYLCASSLRSQVDSGANVLTFGAGSRLTVL.

DNA for the CDR3: TGTGCCTTTACAGCGAACACTGAAGCTTTCTTT. This sequence encodes CAFTANTEAFF. The chain is built from TRBV30 and TRBJ1-1, with D unclear. This CDR3 has 11 amino acids. Germline V gene lookup returns CDR1 GTSNPN and CDR2 SVGIG (reference sequence). The ends were cut back, 7 bases at V and 1 base at J, with 7 bases in the middle.

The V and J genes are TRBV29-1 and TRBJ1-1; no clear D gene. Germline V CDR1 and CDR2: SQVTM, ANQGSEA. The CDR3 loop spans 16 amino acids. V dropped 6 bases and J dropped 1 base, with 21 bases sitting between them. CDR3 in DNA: TGCAGCGTGGAGGACTTGAATCCTTTTTCGAACACTGAAGCTTTCTTT. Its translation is CSVEDLNPFSNTEAFF.